The text below deals with one TCR beta chain. Antigen: not known. The method was immunoSEQ multiplex PCR; TCRdb's version includes in-frame clones alone and lacks a portion of them. The repertoire has around 9,000 clones, roughly 60% of them found once; the top ten carry about 16%. This entry comes from a study of radiation and T cells in renal cell carcinoma. Findings of the study overall: From baseline, blood top tumor clonotypes peaked at 2 weeks post-radiation.

Treatment denoted: 15 Gy SBRT to primary tumor, nephrectomy 4 weeks later. Nephrectomy followed 15 Gy stereotactic body radiation by 4 weeks. The CDR3 loop spans 15 amino acids. CDR1 SEHNR and CDR2 FQNEAQ come from the germline V gene (reference sequence). Unmatched junction bases numbered 8, after V lost 6 bases and J lost 4 bases. The genes are TRBV7-9 and TRBJ1-4; 7 bases line up with TRBD1. Sequenced here: tumor tissue, sampled from a patient whose treatment included radiotherapy and nephrectomy. The TCR was taken from a woman in her forties or fifties with renal cell carcinoma. Written as DNA, the CDR3 is TGTGCCAGCAGGCCTAGGGGGCTTGGTAATGAAAAACTGTTTTTT. This codes for CASRPRGLGNEKLFF.